These 12 T cell receptor beta chains came from one sample sequenced in a study of identical twins. TCRdb used MiXCR to reprocess the 5' RACE reads, holding one entry per CDR3 protein. The data hold around 480,000 distinct CDR3 sequences, with roughly an eighth observed a single time. These data were likewise used in another study, on yellow fever vaccine responses in identical twins.

Sequencing input: CD4+ T cells sorted from blood. These receptors came from a woman aged 18-29 years in good health.

The table lists this clonotype with many counts. CDR3 loop: CASSPGFLNTGELFF. CDR3 bases: TGCGCCAGCAGCCCTGGTTTCTTAAACACCGGGGAGCTGTTTTTT. The chain uses TRBV4-1 and TRBJ2-2, with unresolved D. Trimming stripped 4 bases from V and 2 bases from J, with 11 bases between. This CDR3 has 15 residues. The germline gives CDR1 MGHRA, CDR2 YSYEKL.

This clonotype occurred a few times. The CDR3 DNA is TGCGCCAGCAGCCAAGATTACGGTCAGCCCCAGCATTTT. Its translation: CASSQDYGQPQHF. V usage is TRBV4-3 and J usage is TRBJ1-5; D unresolved. Per germline, CDR1 LGHNA and CDR2 YSLEER. This CDR3 is 13 amino acids long. V dropped 0 bases and J dropped 6 bases, with 6 bases sitting between them.

This clonotype was observed a few times. The J gene is TRBJ2-7, the V gene TRBV7-8; D may be TRBD1 (5 bases). The V gene lost 0 bases and the J gene lost 3 bases, with 9 bases spanning the gap. Germline V gene data show CDR1 as SGHVS and CDR2 as FQNEAQ. The CDR3 has 14 amino acids. The CDR3: CASSLARQGYEQYF. Written as DNA, the CDR3 is TGTGCCAGCAGCTTAGCGAGGCAGGGCTACGAGCAGTACTTC.

The genes are TRBV6-1 and TRBJ2-7; 13 nucleotides agree with TRBD2. The CDR3 totals 15 residues. Trimming cost V 6 bases and J 5 bases; bases outside gene matches: 7. Germline V gene lookup returns CDR1 MNHNS and CDR2 SASEGT. The CDR3 DNA sequence: TGTGCCAGCAGACTAGCGGGAGGGTTCCCTGACGAGCAGTACTTC. It is translated as CASRLAGGFPDEQYF.

The rearrangement joins TRBV15 to TRBJ2-5; 8 bases are a match to TRBD1. Germline V gives CDR1 LNHNV, CDR2 YYDKDF (reference sequence). Trimming took 8 bases from V and 0 from J; bases not matched to a gene: 17. The CDR3 length is 18 residues. The CDR3, as DNA: TGTGCCACCGGATCACACCGGGACAGGCGAGGTTACCAAGAGACCCAGTACTTC. It codes for CATGSHRDRRGYQETQYF.

Only a few counts were recorded for this clonotype. The genes are TRBV28 and TRBJ1-2; no clear D gene. This CDR3 spans 11 amino acids. The germline V gene encodes CDR1 MDHEN and CDR2 SYDVKM. CDR3 DNA: TGTGCGAGCGGGGAGTACGGTGGCTACACCTTC. The encoded protein is CASGEYGGYTF.

The chain couples TRBV19 to TRBJ1-5; D gene unclear. CDR3 length: 15 residues. Trimming cost V 10 bases and J 5 bases, with 21 bases left between them. Germline V gene sequence: CDR1 LNHDA, CDR2 SQIVND (reference sequence). As DNA, the CDR3 is TGTGCCACCGAAATTCGCTGGGCAGGAGATCAGCCCCAGCATTTT. Translation: CATEIRWAGDQPQHF.

In nucleotides, the CDR3 is TGTGCCAGCACGGGGAGGACGGCCTACGAGCAGTACTTC. This sequence encodes CASTGRTAYEQYF. V gene TRBV6-1 combines with J gene TRBJ2-7, with D possibly matching TRBD2 (6 bases). The CDR3 sequence is 13 residues long. The germline CDR1 and CDR2 sequences are MNHNS and SASEGT. The germline V and J ends were trimmed by 7 bases and 2 bases, with 12 bases remaining between them.

This clonotype showed up just a few times. The chain carries TRBV10-2 and TRBJ2-5; TRBD2 agrees at 7 bases. The CDR3 covers 14 residues. Germline V lookup: CDR1 WSHSY, CDR2 SAAADI. Trimming at V came to 6 bases and at J to 2 bases, leaving 6 bases not matched to a gene. In DNA, the CDR3 is TGCGCCAGCAGAGAGGCGGGAGCGCAAGAGACCCAGTACTTC. This sequence encodes CASREAGAQETQYF.

This clonotype was counted between two and nine times. The chain couples TRBV18 to TRBJ2-7; 8 positions agree with TRBD1. The V and J ends lost 3 bases and 9 bases, in that order; junction bases with no gene match: 4. The CDR3 runs to 12 residues. Germline lookup yields CDR1 KGHSH and CDR2 LQKENI. In DNA form, the CDR3 reads TGTGCCAGCTCACCGACAGGGGAATTGCAGTACTTC. Translating gives CASSPTGELQYF.

This clonotype was seen a handful of times. The chain employs TRBV3-1 and TRBJ2-5, with 7 bases lining up with TRBD1. The germline gives CDR1 LGHDT, CDR2 YNNKEL (reference sequence). Trimming removed 0 bases from V and 0 bases from J; junction bases left unmatched: 1. The CDR3 has 15 amino acids. The CDR3 sequence is CASSQEGQDQETQYF. The DNA for the CDR3 is TGTGCCAGCAGCCAAGAAGGACAGGACCAAGAGACCCAGTACTTC.

This clonotype was found a few times. The genes are TRBV5-1 and TRBJ2-1; 9 nucleotides match TRBD2. J lost 3 bases, V lost 5 bases, and 6 bases had no gene match. Germline V CDR1 and CDR2: SGHRS, YFSETQ. CDR3 size: 15 residues. The CDR3 DNA sequence: TGCGCCAGCAGGTCGGCGACTAGCGGCTACAATGAGCAGTTCTTC. Protein: CASRSATSGYNEQFF.